The present entry profiles one TCR beta chain with its context. This clonotype has a count of ten or more. Its antigen is currently not known. No clone much larger than this one lies a single base away; base qualities are absent. These data are taken from a study of T cell repertoires in cytomegalovirus infection (dated by TCRdb to the late 2010s). As for the study more broadly: Because public TCR beta signatures pointed to carriage of CMV infection together with the matching HLA type, the HLA type of each donor mattered for the analysis.

TCRdb lists the instrument as Illumina HiSeq 1500. TCRdb reworked the public reads: Q25 trimming with fastp, MiXCR clone assembly, productive beta chains retained. All rows with the same CDR3 protein become a single entry with the most common DNA and genes. In all, the sample holds approximately 500,000 distinct CDR3 sequences, and 11% of those were seen once. The biggest ten clones account for roughly 10% of the sample. Overall results and qualifications from the work: The ex vivo response was dominated by HLA-C-restricted CMV-specific TCR beta clonotypes, which also provided the single most frequent clonotype in two of eight donors. In both this cohort and an independent cohort of under 450 donors, the cumulative frequency of public TCR beta family members distinguished carriers of CMV infection plus the relevant HLA type.

The specimen sequenced was PBMCs. This clonotype was sampled from a human donor in good health (CMV status not recorded). Some clones in this sample may be carry-over from other donors' samples.

The nucleotide sequence is TGTGCCAGCAGGAAACTGAGCTCTGGAAACACCATATATTTT. This codes for CASRKLSSGNTIYF. The chain couples TRBV27 to TRBJ1-3, with the D gene not clear enough to name. Counted from cysteine to phenylalanine, this CDR3 has 14 amino acids. Only the CDR3 part of the read is kept: 42 bases, read in frame from the first base. V is pared back by 6 bases and J by 0 bases, with 9 bases lying between the germline termini. Per the germline V gene (reference sequence), MNHEY is the CDR1 and SMNVEV is the CDR2.